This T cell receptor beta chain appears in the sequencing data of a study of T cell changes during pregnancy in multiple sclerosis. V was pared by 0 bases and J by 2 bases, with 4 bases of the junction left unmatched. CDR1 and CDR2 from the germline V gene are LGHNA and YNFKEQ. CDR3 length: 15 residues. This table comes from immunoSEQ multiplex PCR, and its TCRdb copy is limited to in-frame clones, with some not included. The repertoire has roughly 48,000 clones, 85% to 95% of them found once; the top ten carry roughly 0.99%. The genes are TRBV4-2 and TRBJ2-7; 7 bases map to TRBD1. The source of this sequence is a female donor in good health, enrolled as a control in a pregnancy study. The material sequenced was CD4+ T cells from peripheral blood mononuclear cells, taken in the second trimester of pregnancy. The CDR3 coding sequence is TGTGCCAGCAGCCAAGACCCGGGACAGCCCTACGAGCAGTACTTC. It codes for CASSQDPGQPYEQYF.